This TCR beta chain came from a study of T cells after yellow fever vaccination. The sample holds many counts of this clonotype. TCRdb called the 5' RACE reads again in MiXCR, with one record for every CDR3 protein. The sample has 300,000 to 350,000 distinct CDR3 sequences; approximately 4% are singletons. This sequence was found in a young man who received the YFV17D yellow fever vaccine. Sequencing used PBMCs, obtained 15 days after the yellow fever booster vaccination.

CDR3 amino acids: CASSPFAGQDINEQFF. CDR3 DNA: TGTGCCAGCTCACCCTTCGCGGGACAGGACATAAATGAGCAGTTCTTC. The chain recombines TRBV18 with TRBJ2-1; 8 bases align to TRBD1. Germline V gene sequence: CDR1 KGHSH, CDR2 LQKENI. This CDR3 region has 16 residues. The V gene end was trimmed by 3 bases and the J gene end by 7 bases; junction bases not matched to a gene: 11.